Below are 9 T cell receptor beta chains sequenced from a single sample in a study of CD8 T cells in ankylosing spondylitis. One entry per CDR3 protein results from TCRdb running MiXCR on the 5' RACE reads. The repertoire holds 150,000 to 250,000 distinct CDR3 sequences, around 13% seen once, with about 17% in the top ten. What was sequenced was blood, either unsorted or a sorted T cell fraction (not recorded which). All receptors come from a male donor with ankylosing spondylitis or in good health (not recorded which).

This clonotype was seen more than once but under ten times. V usage is TRBV11-1 and J usage is TRBJ2-1; TRBD2 aligns across 10 bases. Per the germline V gene, CDR1 is SGHAT and CDR2 is FQDESV (reference sequence). There are 18 residues in the CDR3. V lost 0 bases and J lost 3; bases outside the gene matches: 8. CDR3 amino acids: CASSLAEWTSGLYNEQFF. The DNA for the CDR3 is TGTGCCAGCAGCTTAGCGGAGTGGACTAGCGGCCTCTACAATGAGCAGTTCTTC.

The chain combines TRBV20-1 with TRBJ2-3, with 13 nucleotides matching TRBD2. CDR1 and CDR2 from the germline V gene are DFQATT and SNEGSKA (reference sequence). V lost 1 base, J lost 6 bases, and 16 bases stayed unmatched. The CDR3 length is 19 residues. CDR3 protein: CSARVPGLAGYPSPDTQYF. The DNA for the CDR3 is TGCAGTGCTAGAGTCCCGGGACTAGCGGGATACCCCTCCCCCGATACGCAGTATTTT.

This clonotype occurred a few times. The genes are TRBV11-2 and TRBJ1-2; 7 nucleotides agree with TRBD1. Germline assignment: CDR1 SGHAT and CDR2 FQNNGV. Trimming at V came to 5 bases and at J to 5 bases, leaving 11 bases not matched to a gene. The CDR3 has 15 amino acids. CDR3 residues: CASSLSGTELYGYTF. As DNA, the CDR3 is TGTGCCAGCAGCCTCTCTGGGACAGAGCTGTATGGCTACACCTTC.

At least ten counts were recorded for this clonotype. The gene calls are TRBV7-9 and TRBJ2-7; 10 nucleotides agree with TRBD2. The germline V gene encodes CDR1 SEHNR and CDR2 FQNEAQ (reference sequence). This CDR3 region has 15 residues. The ends lost 4 bases at V and 5 bases at J; junction bases unmatched: 8. The CDR3 DNA reads TGTGCCAGCAGCTCGGTAGCGGGGGGTAAGGACGAGCAGTACTTC. Amino acid sequence: CASSSVAGGKDEQYF.

This clonotype has just a few counts. V usage is TRBV9 and J usage is TRBJ2-7; D call uncertain. This CDR3 has 14 amino acids. Germline V gene lookup returns CDR1 SGDLS and CDR2 YYNGEE. V was pared by 2 bases and J by 3 bases, with 12 bases between. The DNA of the CDR3 is TGTGCCAGCAGCGTCGAGGAAGGAAGCTACGAGCAGTACTTC. Its translation is CASSVEEGSYEQYF.

In this sample, this clonotype turned up a few times. The chain is built from TRBV10-2 and TRBJ1-2, with a possible D match to TRBD1 (6 bases). The CDR3 sequence is 12 residues long. The V gene's germline CDR1 is WSHSY and CDR2 SAAADI. V was cut by 10 bases and J by 6 bases, with 15 bases left in between. The CDR3 here is CAITGQGNGYTF. In DNA, the CDR3 is TGCGCCATAACGGGGCAGGGGAATGGCTACACCTTC.

V usage is TRBV7-9 and J usage is TRBJ2-7; D ambiguous. The CDR3 spans 16 residues. Germline CDR1 SEHNR, CDR2 FQNEAQ (reference sequence). Between the trimmed V and J ends, which lost 0 bases and 2 bases, there was a span of 14 bases. CDR3 region: CASSLALKEGTYEQYF. The CDR3 region has the DNA TGTGCCAGCAGCTTAGCGCTAAAGGAAGGGACCTACGAGCAGTACTTC.

The table lists this clonotype with a few counts. The V call is TRBV14, the J call TRBJ2-1; 9 nucleotides align to TRBD2. After removal of 4 bases from V and 3 bases from J, the junction contained 4 bases not matched to a gene. Germline assignment: CDR1 SGHDN and CDR2 FVKESK. This CDR3 has 15 residues. CDR3 residues: CASSLSGGIYNEQFF. The CDR3 region has the DNA TGTGCCAGCAGCCTTAGCGGGGGAATCTACAATGAGCAGTTCTTC.

This clonotype showed up just a few times. The V and J genes are TRBV4-1 and TRBJ1-1; D unresolved. The germline V gene has CDR1 MGHRA and CDR2 YSYEKL. With 0 bases removed from V and 5 bases from J, the gap between germline ends came to 10 bases. This CDR3 has 14 residues. CDR3 sequence: CASSQDDQGTEAFF. CDR3 DNA sequence: TGCGCCAGCAGCCAAGATGACCAAGGGACTGAAGCTTTCTTT.